Each of the 10 T cell receptor beta chains below was sequenced from the same sample in a study of blood T cell repertoires in COVID-19. Assay used: immunoSEQ multiplex PCR; TCRdb lists only in-frame clones, some missing. The sample has approximately 100,000 clones, about 86% seen once. Sequencing was done on a sample of PBMCs or T cells enriched from blood (not recorded which). The source is a woman aged 50 to 60 who had recovered from COVID-19.

Regarding this clone: Within the sample, other DNA sequences also encode this same CDR3. The chain is built from TRBV28 and TRBJ1-2; maybe TRBD1 (6 bases). Germline V gene sequence: CDR1 MDHEN, CDR2 SYDVKM. Between the trimmed V and J ends, which lost 5 bases and 4 bases, there was a span of 11 bases. This CDR3 is 13 amino acids long. CDR3: CASSPTGSYGYTF. The CDR3 DNA is TGTGCCAGCAGTCCTACAGGGTCCTATGGCTACACCTTC.

Worth noting for this clone: The junction shows a germline mismatch at one end, possibly a read error. The CDR3 reads CASSLEAGKMGLYTEAFF. DNA for the CDR3: TGTGCCAGCAGCCTAGAAGCCGGGAAAATGGGGTTGTACACTGAAGCTTTCTTT. V is TRBV11-2 and J is TRBJ1-1; D gene uncertain. The CDR3 has 18 residues. Germline V gene data show CDR1 as SGHAT and CDR2 as FQNNGV.

This clone was seen a few times. This chain's CDR3 is CASSTGWTEAFF. Here the CDR3 DNA reads TGTGCCAGTAGTACCGGGTGGACTGAAGCTTTCTTT. V and J are TRBV19 and TRBJ1-1; D is undetermined. This CDR3 comprises 12 residues. V was pared by 4 bases and J by 5 bases, with 8 bases between. Germline V CDR1 and CDR2: LNHDA, SQIVND (reference sequence).

In nucleotides, the CDR3 is TGTGCCAGTAGTCCCGGGACTTTCTACAATGAGCAGTTCTTC. Its protein product is CASSPGTFYNEQFF. This rearrangement joins TRBV19 to TRBJ2-1; D may be TRBD2 (6 bases). The V gene lost 5 bases and the J gene lost 3 bases, with 11 bases spanning the gap. Looked up from germline, CDR1 is LNHDA and CDR2 is SQIVND (reference sequence). The CDR3 is 14 amino acids. The variable domain in full, completed from reference TRBV19 and TRBJ2-1, reads DGGITQSPKYLFRKEGQNVTLSCEQNLNHDAMYWYRQDPGQGLRLIYYSQIVNDFQKGDIAEGYSVSREKKESFPLTVTSAQKNPTAFYLCASSPGTFYNEQFFGPGTRLTVL.

This chain connects TRBV28 to TRBJ2-7; D possibly corresponds to TRBD1 (6 bases). Trimming left V 6 bases short and J 3 bases short, with 12 bases between. The V gene's germline CDR1 is MDHEN and CDR2 SYDVKM. CDR3 length: 13 amino acids. The CDR3 here is CASRPGQSYEQYF. CDR3 nucleotides: TGTGCCAGCAGACCTGGACAGAGCTACGAGCAGTACTTC.

This clone was counted once. The J gene is TRBJ2-7, the V gene TRBV11-3; maybe TRBD2 (6 bases). The CDR3 is made up of 13 amino acids. V lost 3 bases, J lost 6 bases, and 12 bases lay in between. CDR1 is SGHNT and CDR2 is YENEEA in the germline V gene. The CDR3 sequence: CASSFDSGGEQYF. CDR3 DNA: TGTGCCAGCAGCTTCGACTCCGGGGGCGAGCAGTACTTC.

The chain has TRBV18 and TRBJ2-1; 12 bases are a match to TRBD2. Germline V lookup: CDR1 KGHSH, CDR2 LQKENI. V was clipped by 2 bases and J by 7 bases; unmatched bases: 3. The CDR3 has 15 residues. As DNA, the CDR3 is TGTGCCAGCTCACCAGTCACTAGCGGGAGGAATGAGCAGTTCTTC. It yields the protein CASSPVTSGRNEQFF.

V usage is TRBV15 and J usage is TRBJ2-2; no clear D. CDR1 and CDR2 from the germline V gene are LNHNV and YYDKDF (reference sequence). V was pared by 0 bases and J by 6 bases, with 8 bases between. The CDR3 totals 14 residues. The CDR3 nucleotides read TGTGCCACCAGCAGAGATAGTCTCCCCGGGGAGCTGTTTTTT. Amino acid sequence: CATSRDSLPGELFF.

The rearrangement joins TRBV27 to TRBJ1-3; 8 positions match TRBD1. This CDR3 is built from 16 residues. V was pared by 6 bases and J by 0 bases, with 7 bases of the junction left unmatched. CDR1 is MNHEY, CDR2 SMNVEV, per germline (reference sequence). In nucleotides, the CDR3 is TGTGCCAGCAGCCCAGACAGGGGTTTCTCTGGAAACACCATATATTTT. Translating gives CASSPDRGFSGNTIYF.

J is TRBJ2-1 and V is TRBV21-1; the table assigns TRBD1, which was not confirmed against the DNA. TRBV21-1 is a pseudogene. The CDR3 has 14 amino acids. In DNA form, the CDR3 reads TGTGCCAGCAGGGGACATGGGACCAAAAATCAGCAGTTCTTC. This gives the protein CASRGHGTKNQQFF.